These 15 T cell receptor beta chains were sequenced from one sample in a study of Graves' ophthalmopathy and Graves' hyperthyroidism. RNA transcripts provided the template for amplifying TCR beta CDR3 regions. HTBI-primed first-round RT-PCR preceded second-round multiplex PCR. TCRdb reprocessed the multiplex PCR reads via MiXCR and lists one record per CDR3 protein. Among 500,000 to 600,000 distinct CDR3 sequences listed, under 45% were seen once. The sequencing input was peripheral blood or thyroid tissue (not recorded which). The source of these receptors is an adult man with Graves' hyperthyroidism.

This clonotype was counted a few times. J is TRBJ2-7 and V is TRBV6-1; possibly TRBD1 or TRBD2 for D (5 bases each). In germline, CDR1 is MNHNS, CDR2 SASEGT. Trimming cost V 5 bases and J 6 bases, with 17 bases left between them. CDR3 size: 14 residues. The CDR3 is CASSWAVGAGEQYF. Here the CDR3 DNA reads TGTGCCAGCAGTTGGGCGGTTGGGGCGGGCGAGCAGTACTTC.

This clonotype was observed many times. This chain uses TRBV13 with TRBJ2-2; D is ambiguous. Germline CDR1 PRHDT, CDR2 FYEKMQ (reference sequence). The CDR3 consists of 15 residues. V was cut by 0 bases and J by 2 bases, with 7 bases left in between. In DNA, the CDR3 is TGTGCCAGCAGCTTAGGCCTGGAAAACACCGGGGAGCTGTTTTTT. Protein: CASSLGLENTGELFF. Full variable domain (remainder filled in from reference TRBV13 and TRBJ2-2): AAGVIQSPRHLIKEKRETATLKCYPIPRHDTVYWYQQGPGQDPQFLISFYEKMQSDKGSIPDRFSAQQFSDYHSELNMSSLELGDSALYFCASSLGLENTGELFFGEGSRLTVL.

This sequence joins TRBV10-3 and TRBJ1-3; possible D gene TRBD1, 5 bases. The CDR3 is made up of 17 amino acids. CDR1 is ENHRY, CDR2 SYGVKD, per germline. Trimming took 3 bases from V and 7 from J, leaving 22 bases between them. CDR3 protein: CAISDLSGRAEGNTIYF. CDR3 bases: TGTGCCATCAGTGACCTTAGCGGGAGGGCCGAGGGGAACACCATATATTTT.

Concerning this clonotype itself: Likely a read error: the CDR3 ends without its conserved phenylalanine or tryptophan. The DNA is left out, because the CDR3 cannot be placed on it with certainty; the CDR3 is given as TCRdb lists it. CDR3: CATSSQGGS. This chain links TRBV15 with TRBJ1-3; the DNA was not used to check the table's D call, TRBD1. The CDR3 comprises 9 residues, both ends counted. The germline CDR1 and CDR2 sequences are LNHNV and YYDKDF (reference sequence).

This chain uses TRBV5-1 with TRBJ2-2, with 7 bases that match TRBD1. The V and J ends lost 6 bases and 6 bases, in that order; junction bases with no gene match: 8. CDR1 is SGHRS and CDR2 is YFSETQ in the germline V gene. The CDR3 runs to 14 residues. The CDR3 sequence is CASTRGTGSGELFF. CDR3 nucleotide sequence: TGCGCCAGCACCAGGGGGACCGGGTCCGGGGAGCTGTTTTTT. Using reference TRBV5-1 and TRBJ2-2 for the parts outside the CDR3, the full variable domain is KAGVTQTPRYLIKTRGQQVTLSCSPISGHRSVSWYQQTPGQGLQFLFEYFSETQRNKGNFPGRFSGRQFSNSRSEMNVSTLELGDSALYLCASTRGTGSGELFFGEGSRLTVL.

The chain joins TRBV7-8 to TRBJ2-7, with D unclear. This CDR3 contains 14 residues. Germline V gene lookup returns CDR1 SGHVS and CDR2 FQNEAQ. Trimming pared 1 base from V and 9 bases from J, leaving 16 bases between. CDR3 sequence (DNA): TGTGCCAGCAGCTTAGTTGGGGTCAATTTCAGGCAGTACTTC. This encodes CASSLVGVNFRQYF.

Many counts were recorded for this clonotype. This chain links TRBV28 with TRBJ2-5; maybe TRBD1 (6 bases). CDR3 length: 12 residues. Trimming cost V 7 bases and J 4 bases, with 10 bases left between them. CDR1 is MDHEN, CDR2 SYDVKM, per germline. CDR3 sequence (DNA): TGTGCCAGCACCCAGGGGTTAGAGACCCAGTACTTC. Translated, it gives CASTQGLETQYF. The variable domain in full, completed from reference TRBV28 and TRBJ2-5, reads DVKVTQSSRYLVKRTGEKVFLECVQDMDHENMFWYRQDPGLGLRLIYFSYDVKMKEKGDIPEGYSVSREKKERFSLILESASTNQTSMYLCASTQGLETQYFGPGTRLLVL.

For this clonotype: A much larger clonotype is one base distant, so this may be a read error. The chain recombines TRBV6-5 with TRBJ1-4; D is ambiguous. V was cut by 4 bases and J by 4 bases, with 13 bases left in between. The germline V gene has CDR1 MNHEY and CDR2 SVGAGI. The CDR3 covers 15 residues. The CDR3 region has the DNA TGTGCCAGCAGTTGGCGGGCTTCGTGTAATGAAAAACTGTTTTTT. Protein product: CASSWRASCNEKLFF.

This clonotype has ten or more counts. This chain joins TRBV19 and TRBJ2-7; 8 nucleotides line up with TRBD1. CDR3 length equals 18 residues. Germline V gene data show CDR1 as LNHDA and CDR2 as SQIVND (reference sequence). J lost 2 bases, V lost 0 bases, and 12 bases had no gene match. The CDR3 protein is CASSIDGHYEDRAYEQYF. CDR3 bases: TGTGCCAGTAGTATAGATGGGCATTATGAGGACAGGGCCTACGAGCAGTACTTC.

Regarding this clonotype: In this CDR3 the conserved last residue, phenylalanine or tryptophan, is missing, so a read error is likely. No DNA is shown, since the ends of the CDR3 on it are uncertain; the CDR3 is the one TCRdb lists. The chain joins TRBV10-3 to TRBJ2-6; no DNA check was done on the table's D call, TRBD2. The CDR3 adds up to 10 amino acids, both ends counted. From germline, CDR1 is ENHRY and CDR2 SYGVKD. CDR3 in amino acids: CAISESSGGI.

V is TRBV29-1 and J is TRBJ2-7; D is tentatively TRBD1 or TRBD2 (6 bases each). V lost 8 bases and J 6 bases, leaving 17 bases between the germline ends. Germline V gene lookup returns CDR1 SQVTM and CDR2 ANQGSEA. The CDR3 runs 12 residues. The CDR3 DNA reads as TGCAGCAGCCAAGTGTCGGGGGCCGAGCAGTACTTC. Protein sequence: CSSQVSGAEQYF.

In this sample, this clonotype turned up many times. V and J are TRBV24-1 and TRBJ2-7; 9 bases map to TRBD1. Germline CDR1 is KGHDR and CDR2 is SFDVKD. This CDR3 comprises 16 residues. V was pared by 4 bases and J by 3 bases, with 9 bases of the junction left unmatched. The CDR3 DNA reads TGTGCCACCAGTGAATCCGGGACAGGGAACTACTACGAGCAGTACTTC. Protein: CATSESGTGNYYEQYF.

This clonotype was detected many times. The V call is TRBV7-3, the J call TRBJ2-5; D might be TRBD1 (5 bases). V lost 5 bases, J lost 5 bases, and 18 bases lay in between. The CDR3 runs to 15 residues. CDR1 is SGHTA, CDR2 FQGTGA, per germline. The CDR3 region has the DNA TGTGCCAGCAGCCCAGGGCCTACACCCTGGGAGACCCAGTACTTC. Its protein is CASSPGPTPWETQYF.

This clonotype was recorded at least ten times. This chain connects TRBV4-1 to TRBJ2-7, with D possibly being TRBD1 or TRBD2 (5 bases each). V was shortened by 4 bases and J by 0 bases, with 19 bases between the two germline ends. This CDR3 comprises 17 residues. Germline assignment: CDR1 MGHRA and CDR2 YSYEKL. The CDR3 region is CASSPENTGRYSYEQYF. CDR3 sequence (DNA): TGCGCCAGCAGCCCCGAGAATACGGGACGGTACTCCTACGAGCAGTACTTC.

Ten or more counts support this clonotype. V is TRBV9 and J is TRBJ2-7; 7 bases fit TRBD1. Germline CDR1 and CDR2: SGDLS and YYNGEE. The J segment lost 0 bases and the V segment lost 3 bases, leaving 6 bases of the junction unmatched. The CDR3 is made up of 15 amino acids. The CDR3 DNA sequence: TGTGCCAGCAGCGCGACAGGGTCTTTCTCCTACGAGCAGTACTTC. Translated: CASSATGSFSYEQYF.